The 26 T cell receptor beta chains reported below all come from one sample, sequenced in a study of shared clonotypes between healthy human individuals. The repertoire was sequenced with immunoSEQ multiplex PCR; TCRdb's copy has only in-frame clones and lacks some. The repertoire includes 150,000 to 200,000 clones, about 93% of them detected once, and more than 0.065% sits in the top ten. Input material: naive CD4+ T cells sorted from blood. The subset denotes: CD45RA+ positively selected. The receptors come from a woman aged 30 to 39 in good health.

The CDR3 DNA reads as TGTGCCAGCTCACCACCCGTCACAGGGAACACTGAAGCTTTCTTT. Its protein product is CASSPPVTGNTEAFF. The chain employs TRBV18 and TRBJ1-1; possibly TRBD1 for D (5 bases). The CDR3 sequence is 15 residues long. V was clipped by 0 bases and J by 1 base, with 9 bases between them. CDR1 and CDR2 (germline): KGHSH, LQKENI.

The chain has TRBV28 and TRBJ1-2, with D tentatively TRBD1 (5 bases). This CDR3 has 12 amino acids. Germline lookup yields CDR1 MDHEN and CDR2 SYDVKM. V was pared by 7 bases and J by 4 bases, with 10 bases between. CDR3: CASTTGGYGYTF. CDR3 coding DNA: TGTGCCAGCACCACAGGCGGCTATGGCTACACCTTC.

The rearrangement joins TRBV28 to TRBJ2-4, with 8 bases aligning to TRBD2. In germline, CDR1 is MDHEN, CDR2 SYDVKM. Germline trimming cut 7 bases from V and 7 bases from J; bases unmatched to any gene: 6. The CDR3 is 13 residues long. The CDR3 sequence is CASTTGGTNIQYF. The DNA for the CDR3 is TGTGCCAGCACCACGGGGGGGACGAACATTCAGTACTTC.

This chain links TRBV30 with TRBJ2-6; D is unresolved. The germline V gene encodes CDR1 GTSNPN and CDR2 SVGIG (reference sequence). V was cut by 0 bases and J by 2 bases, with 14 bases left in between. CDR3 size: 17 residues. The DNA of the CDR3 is TGTGCCTGGAGTGTAAAAGGCCAAAAGACTGGGGCCAACGTCCTGACTTTC. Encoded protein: CAWSVKGQKTGANVLTF.

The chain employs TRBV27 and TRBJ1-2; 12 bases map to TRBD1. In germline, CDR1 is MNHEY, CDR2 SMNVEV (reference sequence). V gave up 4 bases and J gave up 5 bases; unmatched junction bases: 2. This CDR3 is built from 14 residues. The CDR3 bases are TGTGCCAGCAGTTCGGGACAGGGGGCTTATGGCTACACCTTC. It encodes CASSSGQGAYGYTF.

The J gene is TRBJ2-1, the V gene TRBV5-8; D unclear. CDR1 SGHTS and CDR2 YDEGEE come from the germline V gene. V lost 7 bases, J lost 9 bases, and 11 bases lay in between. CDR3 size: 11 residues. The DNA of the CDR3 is TGTGCCAGCTCCGAGGTCAGTGAGCAGTTCTTC. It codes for CASSEVSEQFF.

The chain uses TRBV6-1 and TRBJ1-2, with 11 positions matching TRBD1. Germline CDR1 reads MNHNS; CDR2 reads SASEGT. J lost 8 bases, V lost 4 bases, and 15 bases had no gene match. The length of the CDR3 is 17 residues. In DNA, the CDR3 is TGTGCCAGCAGTGCGTGGACAGGGGGCCCGGCGGGTCGCGGCTACACCTTC. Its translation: CASSAWTGGPAGRGYTF.

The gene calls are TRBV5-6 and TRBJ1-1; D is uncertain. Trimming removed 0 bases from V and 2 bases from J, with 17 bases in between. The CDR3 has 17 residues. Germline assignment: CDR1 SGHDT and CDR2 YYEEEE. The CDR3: CASSLVRSTDINTEAFF. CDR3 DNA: TGTGCCAGCAGCTTGGTACGGTCAACGGATATTAACACTGAAGCTTTCTTT.

The CDR3 loop is CASSPPTVNEPQHF. CDR3 nucleotides: TGTGCCAGCTCACCACCGACGGTGAATGAGCCCCAGCATTTT. The chain recombines TRBV18 with TRBJ1-5; D ambiguous. Germline V CDR1 and CDR2: KGHSH, LQKENI. The CDR3 has 14 residues. V lost 0 bases and J lost 8, with 11 bases in between.

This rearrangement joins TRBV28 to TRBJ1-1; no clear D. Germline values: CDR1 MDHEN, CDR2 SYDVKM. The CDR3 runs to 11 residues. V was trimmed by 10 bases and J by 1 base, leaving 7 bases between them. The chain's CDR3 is CAIERNTEAFF. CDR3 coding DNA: TGTGCCATCGAGAGGAACACTGAAGCTTTCTTT.

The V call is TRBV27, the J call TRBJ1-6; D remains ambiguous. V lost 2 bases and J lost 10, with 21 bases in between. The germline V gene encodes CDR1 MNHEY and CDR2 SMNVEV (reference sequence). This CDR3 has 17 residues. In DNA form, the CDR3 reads TGTGCCAGCAGTTTAATTGGACCCGGCGTATTGGAGTCACCCCTCCACTTT. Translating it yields CASSLIGPGVLESPLHF.

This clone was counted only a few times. The CDR3 protein is CASSRTSGMNEQYF. The CDR3 coding sequence is TGTGCCAGCTCCCGGACTAGCGGGATGAACGAGCAGTACTTC. V is TRBV18 and J is TRBJ2-7; 12 bases fit TRBD2. The germline V gene has CDR1 KGHSH and CDR2 LQKENI. This CDR3 contains 14 residues. The V segment lost 6 bases and the J segment 5 bases; nucleotides outside the gene matches: 5.

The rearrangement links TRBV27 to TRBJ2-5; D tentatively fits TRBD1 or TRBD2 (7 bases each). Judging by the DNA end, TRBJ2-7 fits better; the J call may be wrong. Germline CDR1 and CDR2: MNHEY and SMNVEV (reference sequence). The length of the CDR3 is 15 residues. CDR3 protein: CASSLAPPGGDEQYF. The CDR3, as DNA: TGTGCCAGCAGTTTAGCCCCCCCAGGGGGGGACGAGCAGTACTTC.

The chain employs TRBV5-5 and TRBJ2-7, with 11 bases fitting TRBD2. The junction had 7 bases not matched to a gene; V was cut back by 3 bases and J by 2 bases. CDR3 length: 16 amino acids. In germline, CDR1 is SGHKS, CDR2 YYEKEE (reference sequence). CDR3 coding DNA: TGTGCCAGCAGCTGGGAACTAGCGGGAGTGACCTACGAGCAGTACTTC. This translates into CASSWELAGVTYEQYF.

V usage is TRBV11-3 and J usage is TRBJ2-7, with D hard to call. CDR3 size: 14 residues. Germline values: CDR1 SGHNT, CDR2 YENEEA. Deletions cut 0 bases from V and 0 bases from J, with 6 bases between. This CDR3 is CASSLDTFSYEQYF. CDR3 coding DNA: TGTGCCAGCAGCTTAGACACGTTCTCCTACGAGCAGTACTTC.

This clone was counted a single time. The CDR3 coding sequence is TGTGCCAGCAGTTTAGCAGACTATGGCTACACCTTC. This codes for CASSLADYGYTF. The chain links TRBV28 to TRBJ1-2; no clear D gene. V was trimmed by 2 bases and J by 3 bases, leaving 4 bases between them. Looked up from germline, CDR1 is MDHEN and CDR2 is SYDVKM. The CDR3 length is 12 residues.

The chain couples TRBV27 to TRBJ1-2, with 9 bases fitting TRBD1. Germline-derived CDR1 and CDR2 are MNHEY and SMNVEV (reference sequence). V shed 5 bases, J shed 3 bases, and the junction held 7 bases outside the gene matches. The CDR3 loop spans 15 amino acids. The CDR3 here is CASSPGQGRDYGYTF. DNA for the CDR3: TGTGCCAGCAGTCCGGGACAGGGTAGGGACTATGGCTACACCTTC.

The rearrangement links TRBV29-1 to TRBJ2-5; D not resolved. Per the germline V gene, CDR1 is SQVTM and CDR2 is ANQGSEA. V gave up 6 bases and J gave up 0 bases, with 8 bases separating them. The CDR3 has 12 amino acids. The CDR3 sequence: CSVPKNQETQYF. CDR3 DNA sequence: TGCAGCGTCCCAAAGAACCAAGAGACCCAGTACTTC.

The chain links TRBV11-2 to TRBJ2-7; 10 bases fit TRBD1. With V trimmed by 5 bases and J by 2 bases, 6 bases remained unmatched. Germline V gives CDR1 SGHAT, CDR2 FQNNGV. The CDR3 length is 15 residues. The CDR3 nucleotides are TGTGCCAGCAGCCCAGACAGGGGGCCGACCTACGAGCAGTACTTC. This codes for CASSPDRGPTYEQYF.

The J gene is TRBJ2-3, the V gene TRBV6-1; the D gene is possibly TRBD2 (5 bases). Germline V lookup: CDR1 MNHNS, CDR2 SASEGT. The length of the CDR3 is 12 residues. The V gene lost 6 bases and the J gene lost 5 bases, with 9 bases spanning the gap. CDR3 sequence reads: CASRRRGDTQYF. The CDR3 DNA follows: TGTGCCAGCAGACGACGGGGAGATACGCAGTATTTT.

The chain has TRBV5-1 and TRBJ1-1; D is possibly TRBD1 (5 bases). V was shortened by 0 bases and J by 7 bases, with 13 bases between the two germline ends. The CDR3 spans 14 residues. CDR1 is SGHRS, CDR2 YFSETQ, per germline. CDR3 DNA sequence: TGCGCCAGCAGCTTGGGCGACGGGGCTAATGAAGCTTTCTTT. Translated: CASSLGDGANEAFF.

CDR3 sequence reads: CASSFGLAGGADTGELFF. The DNA for the CDR3 is TGCGCCAGCAGCTTTGGACTAGCGGGAGGCGCAGACACCGGGGAGCTGTTTTTT. The chain couples TRBV5-1 to TRBJ2-2; 14 bases map to TRBD2. V trimming: 2 bases; J trimming: 3 bases; junction bases outside the gene matches: 6. The CDR3 is 18 residues long. Per germline, CDR1 SGHRS and CDR2 YFSETQ.

The CDR3 here is CASSDTTTSLHEQYF. The CDR3 DNA reads as TGTGCCAGCAGCGACACAACGACTAGTCTACACGAGCAGTACTTC. The chain couples TRBV6-6 to TRBJ2-7; possible D gene TRBD2, 6 bases. Trimming stripped 6 bases from V and 5 bases from J, with 20 bases between. The CDR3 consists of 15 residues. The germline V gene has CDR1 MNHNY and CDR2 SVGAGI (reference sequence).

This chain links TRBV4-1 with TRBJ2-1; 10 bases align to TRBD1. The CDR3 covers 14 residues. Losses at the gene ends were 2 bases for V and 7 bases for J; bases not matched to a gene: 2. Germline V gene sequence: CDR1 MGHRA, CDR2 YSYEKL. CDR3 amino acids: CASSQTGQGNEQFF. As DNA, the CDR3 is TGCGCCAGCAGCCAAACGGGACAGGGGAATGAGCAGTTCTTC.

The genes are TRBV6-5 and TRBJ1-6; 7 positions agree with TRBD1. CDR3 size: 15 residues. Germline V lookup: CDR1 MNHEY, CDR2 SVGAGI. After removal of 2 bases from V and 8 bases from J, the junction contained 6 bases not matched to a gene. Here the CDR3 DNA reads TGTGCCAGCAGTTACAGTAACAGGGGTGATTCACCCCTCCACTTT. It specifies CASSYSNRGDSPLHF.

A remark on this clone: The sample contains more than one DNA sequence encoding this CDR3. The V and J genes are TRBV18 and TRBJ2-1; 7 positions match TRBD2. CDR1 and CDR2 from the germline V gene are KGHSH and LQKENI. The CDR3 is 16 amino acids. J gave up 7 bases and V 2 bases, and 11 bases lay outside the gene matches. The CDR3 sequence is CASSPGSAGGRNEQFF. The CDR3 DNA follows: TGTGCCAGCTCACCAGGGTCGGCGGGCGGGAGAAATGAGCAGTTCTTC.